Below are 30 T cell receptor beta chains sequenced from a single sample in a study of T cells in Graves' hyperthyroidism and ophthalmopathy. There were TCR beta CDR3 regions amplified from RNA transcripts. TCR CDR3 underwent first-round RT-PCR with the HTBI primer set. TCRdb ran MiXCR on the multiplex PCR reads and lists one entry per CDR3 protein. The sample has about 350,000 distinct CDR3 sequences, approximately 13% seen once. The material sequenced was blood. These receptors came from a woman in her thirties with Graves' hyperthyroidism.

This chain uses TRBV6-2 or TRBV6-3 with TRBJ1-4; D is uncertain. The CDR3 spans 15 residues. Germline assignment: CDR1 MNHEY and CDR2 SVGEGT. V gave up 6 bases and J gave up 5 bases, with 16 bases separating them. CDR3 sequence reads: CASRFLGGPNEKLFF. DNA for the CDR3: TGTGCCAGCAGGTTCCTCGGAGGTCCCAATGAAAAACTGTTTTTT.

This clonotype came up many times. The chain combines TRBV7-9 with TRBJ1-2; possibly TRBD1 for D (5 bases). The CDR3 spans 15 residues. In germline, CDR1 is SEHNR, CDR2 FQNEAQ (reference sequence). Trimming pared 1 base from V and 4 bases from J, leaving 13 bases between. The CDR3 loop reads CASSLDEGLAYGYTF. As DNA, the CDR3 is TGTGCCAGCAGCTTAGACGAGGGGCTGGCCTATGGCTACACCTTC.

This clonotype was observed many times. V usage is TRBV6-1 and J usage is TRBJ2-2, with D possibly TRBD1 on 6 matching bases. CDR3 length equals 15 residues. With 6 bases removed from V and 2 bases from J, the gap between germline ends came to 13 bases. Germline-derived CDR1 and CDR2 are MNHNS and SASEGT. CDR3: CASRAQGINTGELFF. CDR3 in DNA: TGTGCCAGCAGAGCACAGGGTATCAACACCGGGGAGCTGTTTTTT.

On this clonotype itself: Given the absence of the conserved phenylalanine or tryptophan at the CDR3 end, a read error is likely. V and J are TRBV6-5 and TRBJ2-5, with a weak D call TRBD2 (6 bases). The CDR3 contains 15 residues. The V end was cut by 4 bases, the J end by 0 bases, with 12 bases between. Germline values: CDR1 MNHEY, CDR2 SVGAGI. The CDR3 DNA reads TGTGCCAGCAGTTGCGACGGGAGATACCAAGAGACCCAGTACCTC. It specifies CASSCDGRYQETQYL.

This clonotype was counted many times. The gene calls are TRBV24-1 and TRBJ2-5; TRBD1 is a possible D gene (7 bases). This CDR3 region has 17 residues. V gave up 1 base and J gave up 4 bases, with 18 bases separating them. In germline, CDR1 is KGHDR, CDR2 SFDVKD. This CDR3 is CATSDFGGQPGRETQYF. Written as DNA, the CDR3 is TGTGCCACCAGTGATTTCGGGGGACAGCCCGGGAGAGAGACCCAGTACTTC.

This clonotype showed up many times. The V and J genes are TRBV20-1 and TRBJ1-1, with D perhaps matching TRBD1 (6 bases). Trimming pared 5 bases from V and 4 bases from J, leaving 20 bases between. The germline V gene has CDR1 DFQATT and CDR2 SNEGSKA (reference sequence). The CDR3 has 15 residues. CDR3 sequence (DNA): TGCAGTGCTCCCGTGCCCCGGGGGCAAGGCACTGAAGCTTTCTTT. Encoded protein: CSAPVPRGQGTEAFF.

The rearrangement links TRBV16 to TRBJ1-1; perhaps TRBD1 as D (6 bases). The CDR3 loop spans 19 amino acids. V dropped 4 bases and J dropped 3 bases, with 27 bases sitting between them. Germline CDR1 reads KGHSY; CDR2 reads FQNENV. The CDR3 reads CASSRQYRQAALGDTEAFF. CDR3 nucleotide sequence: TGTGCCAGCAGCCGCCAATATCGACAGGCTGCTTTGGGGGACACTGAAGCTTTCTTT.

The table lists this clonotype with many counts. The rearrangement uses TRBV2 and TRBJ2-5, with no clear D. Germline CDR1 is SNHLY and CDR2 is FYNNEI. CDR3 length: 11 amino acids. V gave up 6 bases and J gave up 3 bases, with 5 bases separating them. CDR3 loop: CASRTKETQYF. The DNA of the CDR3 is TGTGCCAGCAGAACTAAAGAGACCCAGTACTTC.

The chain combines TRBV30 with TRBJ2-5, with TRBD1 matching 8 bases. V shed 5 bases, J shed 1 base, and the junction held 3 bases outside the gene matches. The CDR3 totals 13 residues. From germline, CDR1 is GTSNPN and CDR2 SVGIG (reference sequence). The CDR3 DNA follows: TGTGCCTGGGGTACAGGGGGCCAAGAGACCCAGTACTTC. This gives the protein CAWGTGGQETQYF.

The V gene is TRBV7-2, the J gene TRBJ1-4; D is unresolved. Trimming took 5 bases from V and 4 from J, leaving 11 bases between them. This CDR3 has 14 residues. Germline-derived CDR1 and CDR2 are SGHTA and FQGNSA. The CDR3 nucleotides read TGTGCCAGCAGCCCGACGCATTATAATGAAAAACTGTTTTTT. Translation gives CASSPTHYNEKLFF.

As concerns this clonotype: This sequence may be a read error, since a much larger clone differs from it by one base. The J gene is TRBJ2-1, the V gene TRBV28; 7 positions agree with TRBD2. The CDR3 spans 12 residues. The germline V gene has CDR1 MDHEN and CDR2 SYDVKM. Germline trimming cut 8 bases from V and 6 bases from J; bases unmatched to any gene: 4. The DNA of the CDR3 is TGTGCCAGCGAGGCGGGAGTCAATGAGCAGTTCTTC. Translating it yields CASEAGVNEQFF.

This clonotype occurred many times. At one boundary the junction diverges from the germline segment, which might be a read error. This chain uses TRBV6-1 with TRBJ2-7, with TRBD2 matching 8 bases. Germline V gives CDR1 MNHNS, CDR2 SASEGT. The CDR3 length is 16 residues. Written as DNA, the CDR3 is TGTGCCAGCAGGCGGCCCCGGAGCGGGAGCTCCCACGAGCAGTACTTC. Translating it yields CASRRPRSGSSHEQYF.

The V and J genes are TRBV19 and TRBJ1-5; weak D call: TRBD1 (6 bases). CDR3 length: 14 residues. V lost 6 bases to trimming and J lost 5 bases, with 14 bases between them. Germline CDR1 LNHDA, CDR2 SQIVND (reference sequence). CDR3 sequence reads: CASSRTGTDQPQHF. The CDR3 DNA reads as TGTGCCAGTAGCCGTACAGGGACGGATCAGCCCCAGCATTTT.

In DNA form, the CDR3 reads TGCGCCAGCAGCAGTTTGGAGGGAAGCAAGCCCTACGAGCAGTACTTC. Translated: CASSSLEGSKPYEQYF. The rearrangement joins TRBV4-1 to TRBJ2-7; tentative D call: TRBD2 (6 bases). The CDR3 consists of 16 residues. Germline V gene data show CDR1 as MGHRA and CDR2 as YSYEKL. Trimming stripped 5 bases from V and 2 bases from J, with 19 bases between.

The CDR3 nucleotides are TGTGCCAGTAGTCTACTGCGCGGCCGGGAGGGCTACACCTTC. This translates into CASSLLRGREGYTF. The rearrangement uses TRBV19 and TRBJ1-2, with D unclear. The germline V gene encodes CDR1 LNHDA and CDR2 SQIVND (reference sequence). The CDR3 runs to 14 residues. V was shortened by 5 bases and J by 8 bases, with 18 bases between the two germline ends. Variable domain in full (rest from reference TRBV19 and TRBJ1-2): DGGITQSPKYLFRKEGQNVTLSCEQNLNHDAMYWYRQDPGQGLRLIYYSQIVNDFQKGDIAEGYSVSREKKESFPLTVTSAQKNPTAFYLCASSLLRGREGYTFGSGTRLTVV.

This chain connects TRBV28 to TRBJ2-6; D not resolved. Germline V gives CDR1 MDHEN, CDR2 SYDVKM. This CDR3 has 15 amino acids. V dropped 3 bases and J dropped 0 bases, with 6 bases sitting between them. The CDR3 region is CASSFHASGANVLTF. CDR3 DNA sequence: TGTGCCAGCAGTTTTCACGCCTCTGGGGCCAACGTCCTGACTTTC.

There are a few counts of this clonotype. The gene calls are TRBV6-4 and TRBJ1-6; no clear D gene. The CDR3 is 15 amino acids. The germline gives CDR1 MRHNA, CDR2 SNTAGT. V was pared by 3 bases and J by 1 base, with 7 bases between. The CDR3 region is CASSESGSYNSPLHF. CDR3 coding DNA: TGTGCCAGCAGTGAATCGGGGTCCTATAATTCACCCCTCCACTTT.

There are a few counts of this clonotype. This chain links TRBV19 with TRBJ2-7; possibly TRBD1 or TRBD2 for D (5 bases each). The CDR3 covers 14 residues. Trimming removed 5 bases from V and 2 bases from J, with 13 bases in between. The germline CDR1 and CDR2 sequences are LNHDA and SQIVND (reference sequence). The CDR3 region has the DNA TGTGCCAGTAGTCGGGGCCAGCCTACCTACGAGCAGTACTTC. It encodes CASSRGQPTYEQYF.

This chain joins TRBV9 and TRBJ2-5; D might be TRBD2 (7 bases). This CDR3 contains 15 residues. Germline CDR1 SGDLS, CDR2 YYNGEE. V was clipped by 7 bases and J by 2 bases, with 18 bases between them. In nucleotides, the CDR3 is TGTGCCAGCGGAAGAGGGGGAGGGCTTCAAGAGACCCAGTACTTC. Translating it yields CASGRGGGLQETQYF.

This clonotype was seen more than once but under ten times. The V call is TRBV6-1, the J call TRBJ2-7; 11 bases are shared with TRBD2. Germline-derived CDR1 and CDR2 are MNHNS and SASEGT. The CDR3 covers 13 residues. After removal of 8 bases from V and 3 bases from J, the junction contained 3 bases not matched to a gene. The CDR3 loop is CASQLAGDYEQYF. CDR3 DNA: TGTGCCAGCCAACTAGCGGGAGACTACGAGCAGTACTTC.

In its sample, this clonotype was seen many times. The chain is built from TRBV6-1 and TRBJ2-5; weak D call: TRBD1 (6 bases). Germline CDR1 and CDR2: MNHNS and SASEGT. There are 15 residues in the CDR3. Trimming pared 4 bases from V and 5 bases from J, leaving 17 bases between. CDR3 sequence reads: CASSARTDSSETQYF. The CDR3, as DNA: TGTGCCAGCAGTGCCAGGACAGACTCCTCGGAGACCCAGTACTTC.

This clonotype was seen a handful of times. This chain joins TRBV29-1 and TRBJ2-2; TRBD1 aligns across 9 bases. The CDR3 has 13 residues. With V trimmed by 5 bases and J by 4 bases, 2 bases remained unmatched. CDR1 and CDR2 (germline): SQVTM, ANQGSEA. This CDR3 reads CSVTGGATGELFF. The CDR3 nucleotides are TGCAGCGTTACAGGGGGCGCCACCGGGGAGCTGTTTTTT.

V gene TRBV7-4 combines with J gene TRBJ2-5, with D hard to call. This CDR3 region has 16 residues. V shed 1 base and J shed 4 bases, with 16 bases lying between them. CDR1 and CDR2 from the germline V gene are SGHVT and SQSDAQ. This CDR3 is CASSLVSQEYIETQYF. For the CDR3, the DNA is TGTGCCAGCAGCTTAGTAAGCCAGGAGTACATAGAGACCCAGTACTTC.

The CDR3, as DNA: TGTGCCAGCAGAGCGAGGAGCAATGAGCAGTTCTTC. Translating gives CASRARSNEQFF. This sequence joins TRBV25-1 and TRBJ2-1; no reliable D call. The CDR3 consists of 12 residues. Germline V lookup: CDR1 MGHDK, CDR2 SYGVNS. Trimming shortened V by 6 bases and J by 6 bases, and 9 bases separated the two germline ends.

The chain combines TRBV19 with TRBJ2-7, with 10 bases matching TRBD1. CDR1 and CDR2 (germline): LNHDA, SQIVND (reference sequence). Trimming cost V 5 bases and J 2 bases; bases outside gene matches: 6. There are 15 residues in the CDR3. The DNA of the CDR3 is TGTGCCAGTAGTCGACAGGGGGCTGAAGCCTACGAGCAGTACTTC. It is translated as CASSRQGAEAYEQYF.

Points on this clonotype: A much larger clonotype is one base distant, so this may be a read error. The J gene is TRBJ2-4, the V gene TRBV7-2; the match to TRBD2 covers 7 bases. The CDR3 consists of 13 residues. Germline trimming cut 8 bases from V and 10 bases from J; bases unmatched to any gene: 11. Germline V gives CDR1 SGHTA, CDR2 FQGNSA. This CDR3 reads CASGHPGGLIQYF. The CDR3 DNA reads TGTGCCAGCGGCCACCCGGGGGGACTGATTCAGTACTTC.

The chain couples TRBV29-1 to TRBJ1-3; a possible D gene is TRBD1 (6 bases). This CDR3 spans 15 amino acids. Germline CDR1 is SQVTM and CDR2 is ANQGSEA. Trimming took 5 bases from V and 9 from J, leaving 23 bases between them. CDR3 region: CSVWSTGSPTGTIYF. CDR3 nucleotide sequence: TGCAGCGTTTGGTCCACAGGGTCACCCACGGGCACCATATATTTT.

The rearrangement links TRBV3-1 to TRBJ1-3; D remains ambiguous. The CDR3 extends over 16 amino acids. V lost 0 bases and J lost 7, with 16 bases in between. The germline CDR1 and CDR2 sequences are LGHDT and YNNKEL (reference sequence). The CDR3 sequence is CASSQDLDPQRNTIYF. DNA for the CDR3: TGTGCCAGCAGCCAAGATCTGGACCCCCAAAGGAACACCATATATTTT.

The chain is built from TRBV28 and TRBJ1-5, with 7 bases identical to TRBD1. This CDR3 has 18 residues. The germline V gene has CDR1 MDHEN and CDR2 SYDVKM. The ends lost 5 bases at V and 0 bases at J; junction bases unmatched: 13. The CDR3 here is CASSRSGGQLISNQPQHF. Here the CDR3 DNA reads TGTGCCAGCAGTCGCTCCGGGGGACAGCTGATTAGCAATCAGCCCCAGCATTTT.

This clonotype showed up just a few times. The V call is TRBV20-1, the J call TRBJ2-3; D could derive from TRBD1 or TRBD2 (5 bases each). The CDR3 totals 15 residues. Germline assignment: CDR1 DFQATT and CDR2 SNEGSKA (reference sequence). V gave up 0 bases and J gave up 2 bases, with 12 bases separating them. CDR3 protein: CSARDAGADTDTQYF. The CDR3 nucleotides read TGCAGTGCTAGAGATGCCGGGGCCGACACAGATACGCAGTATTTT.